The rows below give T cell receptor beta chains drawn from one sample of a study of EBV T-cell therapy then PD-1 blockade in nasopharyngeal carcinoma. Libraries were prepared by immunoSEQ multiplex PCR; TCRdb keeps only in-frame clonotypes and omits some of them. The sample lists around 20,000 clones; approximately 79% were seen once. The antigens for these receptors are not known. Sample: CD8+ T cells from blood, taken at roughly day 250 from a patient whose treatment included autologous EBV-specific T cells and nivolumab. The receptors were gathered from a man aged 35-49 years with nasopharyngeal carcinoma. Both conserved end residues are part of each CDR3. A D gene is named only where the DNA matches it firmly. Part of the rows lack a size; the others show once, few, many or a class for expanded clones.

TRBD1,TRBJ1-1,-,TRBV6-5,CASKGAEGTEAFF,TGTGCCAGCAAGGGGGCCGAGGGGACTGAAGCTTTCTTT
TRBD1,TRBJ2-7,-,TRBV28,CASSFQRQGIYEQYF,TGTGCCAGCAGTTTTCAGAGACAGGGGATTTACGAGCAGTACTTC
-,TRBJ1-1,few,TRBV27,CASSLGQLMNTEAFF,TGTGCCAGCAGTTTGGGGCAGCTGATGAACACTGAAGCTTTCTTT
TRBD1,TRBJ2-7,-,TRBV29-1,CSAADRGRAYEQYF,TGCAGCGCTGCGGACAGGGGGAGAGCCTACGAGCAGTACTTC
TRBD1,TRBJ1-1,-,TRBV7-9,CAGQGDQTEAFF,TGTGCCGGCCAGGGGGACCAGACTGAAGCTTTCTTT
-,TRBJ1-5,-,TRBV7-9,CASSLADQPQHF,TGTGCCAGCAGCTTAGCCGACCAGCCCCAGCATTTT
-,TRBJ1-1,once,TRBV6-5,CASSYSAGTNTEAFF,TGTGCCAGCAGTTACTCCGCAGGGACGAACACTGAAGCTTTCTTT
-,TRBJ2-1,few,TRBV29-1,CSVEDNSYNEQFF,TGCAGCGTTGAAGATAACAGCTACAATGAGCAGTTCTTC
-,TRBJ1-1,-,TRBV4-3,CASSQGGVRAFF,TGCGCCAGCAGCCAAGGAGGGGTGAGAGCTTTCTTT
-,TRBJ1-1,-,TRBV4-3,CASSQDTPANTEAFF,TGCGCCAGCAGCCAAGATACTCCCGCGAACACTGAAGCTTTCTTT
TRBD1,TRBJ2-1,-,TRBV2,CARRTGAYNEQFF,TGTGCCAGACGGACAGGGGCCTACAATGAGCAGTTCTTC
TRBD2,TRBJ2-7,-,TRBV27,CASRWGGMSYEQYF,TGTGCCAGCAGGTGGGGGGGGATGTCCTACGAGCAGTACTTC
TRBD1,TRBJ1-2,-,TRBV6-4,CASSDSTGGEGYTF,TGTGCCAGCAGTGACTCCACAGGGGGTGAGGGCTACACCTTC
-,TRBJ2-3,-,TRBV5-6,CASSIQGGSTDTQYF,TGTGCCAGCAGCATCCAGGGGGGTAGCACAGATACGCAGTATTTT
-,TRBJ1-2,-,TRBV29-1,CSVTGGTVMHGYTF,TGCAGCGTTACCGGGGGCACCGTGATGCATGGCTACACCTTC
-,TRBJ2-6,-,TRBV4-2,CASSQEATSGANVLTF,TGTGCCAGCAGCCAAGAGGCAACCTCTGGGGCCAACGTCCTGACTTTC
TRBD1,TRBJ1-6,-,TRBV6-2/TRBV6-3,CASSTGQDNSPLHF,TGTGCCAGCAGTACGGGACAGGATAATTCACCCCTCCACTTT
-,TRBJ1-1,-,TRBV12-3/TRBV12-4,CASSLVMNTEAFF,TGTGCCAGCAGTTTGGTCATGAACACTGAAGCTTTCTTT
-,TRBJ1-4,medium-sized,TRBV15,CATSRVAGEKLFF,TGTGCCACCAGCAGAGTTGCAGGTGAAAAACTGTTTTTT
-,TRBJ2-7,once,TRBV6-5,CASSYSDGSYEQYF,TGTGCCAGCAGTTACTCGGACGGTTCCTACGAGCAGTACTTC
-,TRBJ2-1,-,TRBV4-3,CASSQDRAGGMGNEQFF,TGCGCCAGCAGCCAAGATCGGGCTGGGGGAATGGGCAATGAGCAGTTCTTC
TRBD1,TRBJ2-7,-,TRBV7-9,CASSNRDRGYYEQYF,TGTGCCAGCAGCAACCGGGACAGGGGTTATTACGAGCAGTACTTC
-,TRBJ1-1,few,TRBV7-8,CASSLGDGTEAFF,TGTGCCAGCAGCTTAGGAGACGGCACTGAAGCTTTCTTT
-,TRBJ1-1,-,TRBV29-1,CSVASVGTEAFF,TGCAGCGTTGCTTCAGTGGGGACTGAAGCTTTCTTT
TRBD1,TRBJ2-3,-,TRBV10-3,CAIRAQGARSTDTQYF,TGTGCCATCAGGGCTCAGGGGGCGCGTAGCACAGATACGCAGTATTTT